The 21 T cell receptor beta chains presented below share a single source sample, sequenced in a study of PD-L1 blockade in urothelial cancer (dated by TCRdb to about 2017). The library was obtained by the immunoSEQ multiplex PCR assay. TCRdb limited this immuneACCESS table to in-frame rearrangements with V and J called. A share of clones is missing; checked studies link under half to unresolved V genes, and the rest is unexplained. The sample table records tens of thousands of clones; around 88% of these occur just once. The ten largest clones add up to around 1.8% of the sample. This specimen was PBMCs, taken around atezolizumab (anti-PD-L1) treatment. The receptors were sampled from a man in his sixties with urothelial cancer.

This sequence joins TRBV29-1 and TRBJ1-1, with D perhaps TRBD1 (6 bases). V was cut by 3 bases and J by 11 bases, with 22 bases left in between. Germline lookup yields CDR1 SQVTM and CDR2 ANQGSEA. This CDR3 has 14 amino acids. For the CDR3, the DNA is TGCAGCGTTGAGGTTCAGGGGACGCTTCATGTTGCTTTCTTT. As protein: CSVEVQGTLHVAFF. The entire variable domain, with the rest obtained from reference TRBV29-1 and TRBJ1-1, is as follows: SAVISQKPSRDICQRGTSLTIQCQVDSQVTMMFWYRQQPGQSLTLIATANQGSEATYESGFVIDKFPISRPNLTFSTLTVSNMSPEDSSIYLCSVEVQGTLHVAFFGQGTRLTVV.

The chain employs TRBV28 and TRBJ1-1; D is possibly TRBD1 (5 bases). Trimming removed 5 bases at V and 7 bases at J, with 14 bases between. The length of the CDR3 is 13 residues. The germline CDR1 and CDR2 sequences are MDHEN and SYDVKM. For the CDR3, the DNA is TGTGCCAGCAGTCCCGGACATGTGGATGAAGCTTTCTTT. This codes for CASSPGHVDEAFF.

In this sample, this clone turned up once. The chain joins TRBV4-3 to TRBJ2-1, with 7 positions matching TRBD2. The junction had 4 bases not matched to a gene; V was cut back by 1 base and J by 4 bases. Per the germline V gene, CDR1 is LGHNA and CDR2 is YSLEER. This CDR3 has 15 amino acids. The CDR3, as DNA: TGCGCCAGCAGCCAAGGAAGCGGGGATTACAATGAGCAGTTCTTC. Translating it yields CASSQGSGDYNEQFF.

The chain is built from TRBV6-6 and TRBJ2-1; the match to TRBD2 covers 7 bases. CDR1 is MNHNY and CDR2 is SVGAGI in the germline V gene (reference sequence). The CDR3 contains 15 residues. With 6 bases clipped from V and 6 bases from J, the junction kept 11 bases outside the gene matches. Here the CDR3 DNA reads TGTGCCAGCAGCCCCCTCGGGGGGTCGGTCAATGAGCAGTTCTTC. Translated: CASSPLGGSVNEQFF.

The CDR3 is CASSETGAKNIQYF. The DNA of the CDR3 is TGTGCCAGCAGCGAGACAGGAGCCAAAAACATTCAGTACTTC. The V call is TRBV9, the J call TRBJ2-4; D is possibly TRBD1 (6 bases). Per germline, CDR1 SGDLS and CDR2 YYNGEE. V was trimmed by 3 bases and J by 0 bases, leaving 7 bases between them. The CDR3 is 14 residues long. Using reference TRBV9 and TRBJ2-4 for the parts outside the CDR3, the full variable domain is DSGVTQTPKHLITATGQRVTLRCSPRSGDLSVYWYQQSLDQGLQFLIQYYNGEERAKGNILERFSAQQFPDLHSELNLSSLELGDSALYFCASSETGAKNIQYFGAGTRLSVL.

This chain links TRBV30 with TRBJ2-1; TRBD2 might be the D (6 bases). This CDR3 is built from 13 residues. The germline CDR1 and CDR2 sequences are GTSNPN and SVGIG (reference sequence). V gave up 5 bases and J gave up 9 bases, with 17 bases separating them. The CDR3 sequence is CAWQQTSVREQFF. The CDR3 nucleotides are TGTGCCTGGCAACAGACTAGTGTGCGTGAGCAGTTCTTC.

This clone appeared a single time. The chain employs TRBV1 and TRBJ2-1; the D call TRBD2 from the table was never checked on the DNA. TRBV1 is a listed pseudogene. CDR3 length: 14 residues. In DNA form, the CDR3 reads TGCACCAGCAGCCTCCGGGGGGAATACAATGAGCAGTTCTTC. Encoded protein: CTSSLRGEYNEQFF.

Of note for this clone: Compared with germline, one end of the junction differs, possibly owing to a read error. The V call is TRBV6-4, the J call TRBJ2-5; 7 bases line up with TRBD1. This CDR3 comprises 13 residues. In germline, CDR1 is MRHNA, CDR2 SNTAGT. The CDR3 nucleotides are TGTGCCAGCAGTGAAGGGACAGAGGAGACCCGGTACTTC. It encodes CASSEGTEETRYF.

The chain links TRBV11-2 to TRBJ1-1; no definite D call. V gave up 2 bases and J gave up 10 bases, with 14 bases separating them. The CDR3 is 13 amino acids. CDR1 and CDR2 (germline): SGHAT, FQNNGV. Written as DNA, the CDR3 is TGTGCCAGCAGCTTACAGTCCGGCCGGGGAGCTTTCTTT. Translation gives CASSLQSGRGAFF.

V and J are TRBV5-1 and TRBJ2-5, with TRBD2 matching 7 bases. The V gene's germline CDR1 is SGHRS and CDR2 YFSETQ. V was clipped by 5 bases and J by 1 base; unmatched bases: 5. This CDR3 has 14 amino acids. In DNA, the CDR3 is TGCGCCAGCAGACCCTGGGGGGGCCAAGAGACCCAGTACTTC. Translated: CASRPWGGQETQYF.

The chain joins TRBV6-5 to TRBJ2-3; no reliable D call. The CDR3 extends over 14 amino acids. Trimming removed 8 bases at V and 2 bases at J, with 14 bases between. CDR1 is MNHEY, CDR2 SVGAGI, per germline. The DNA for the CDR3 is TGTGCCAGCCAGGTCTCCTCGTTCACAGATACGCAGTATTTT. Translating it yields CASQVSSFTDTQYF.

The J gene is TRBJ2-7, the V gene TRBV7-3; the D gene is possibly TRBD2 (6 bases). Trimming took 2 bases from V and 5 from J, leaving 16 bases between them. The germline CDR1 and CDR2 sequences are SGHTA and FQGTGA. The CDR3 sequence is 15 residues long. As DNA, the CDR3 is TGTGCCAGCAGCTTAGGACCGGGACCGGGAGACGAGCAGTACTTC. It is translated as CASSLGPGPGDEQYF. The entire variable domain, with the rest obtained from reference TRBV7-3 and TRBJ2-7, is as follows: GAGVSQTPSNKVTEKGKYVELRCDPISGHTALYWYRQSLGQGPEFLIYFQGTGAADDSGLPNDRFFAVRPEGSVSTLKIQRTERGDSAVYLCASSLGPGPGDEQYFGPGTRLTVT.

The genes are TRBV7-2 and TRBJ2-5, with TRBD2 identical over 7 bases. CDR1 and CDR2 from the germline V gene are SGHTA and FQGNSA. The CDR3 contains 14 residues. Losses at the gene ends were 2 bases for V and 2 bases for J; bases not matched to a gene: 2. The CDR3 nucleotides read TGTGCCAGCAGCTTAAGGCGGGGGCAAGAGACCCAGTACTTC. It is translated as CASSLRRGQETQYF.

The rearrangement links TRBV7-9 to TRBJ1-4, with a possible D match to TRBD1 (5 bases). The CDR3 spans 14 residues. V gave up 6 bases and J gave up 7 bases, with 15 bases separating them. CDR1 and CDR2 (germline): SEHNR, FQNEAQ (reference sequence). This CDR3 is CASRGPGKFEKLFF. The CDR3 DNA reads TGTGCCAGCAGAGGGCCAGGGAAGTTTGAAAAACTGTTTTTT.

The chain combines TRBV29-1 with TRBJ2-1; 9 positions match TRBD2. The CDR3 has 15 amino acids. Germline V gene lookup returns CDR1 SQVTM and CDR2 ANQGSEA. V was clipped by 0 bases and J by 8 bases; unmatched bases: 8. CDR3 sequence: CSVEDWAGGPDEQFF. The CDR3 DNA follows: TGCAGCGTTGAAGATTGGGCGGGAGGGCCCGATGAGCAGTTCTTC.

The CDR3 here is CASSQDPGQGSTDTQYF. CDR3 DNA: TGCGCCAGCAGCCAAGATCCTGGACAGGGGAGCACAGATACGCAGTATTTT. The chain uses TRBV4-1 and TRBJ2-3; 9 nucleotides align to TRBD1. This CDR3 comprises 17 residues. The germline V gene has CDR1 MGHRA and CDR2 YSYEKL. J was trimmed by 0 bases and V by 0 bases; bases with no gene match: 4.

The sample holds one count of this clone. The chain carries TRBV10-3 and TRBJ2-1; the D gene is possibly TRBD2 (6 bases). The V end was cut by 2 bases, the J end by 8 bases, with 22 bases between. Germline V CDR1 and CDR2: ENHRY, SYGVKD. This CDR3 has 17 residues. This chain's CDR3 is CAISERARTGVPYEQFF. The CDR3 region has the DNA TGTGCCATCAGTGAGAGAGCAAGGACGGGAGTACCATATGAGCAGTTCTTC.

The chain combines TRBV19 with TRBJ2-3; TRBD2 matches at 7 bases. From germline, CDR1 is LNHDA and CDR2 SQIVND (reference sequence). V lost 5 bases, J lost 2 bases, and 4 bases stayed unmatched. This CDR3 region has 14 residues. The chain's CDR3 is CASSASGYTDTQYF. The CDR3 bases are TGTGCCAGTAGTGCTAGCGGTTACACAGATACGCAGTATTTT.

The chain links TRBV7-2 to TRBJ2-2, with unresolved D. The CDR3 runs 15 residues. CDR1 is SGHTA and CDR2 is FQGNSA in the germline V gene. Trimming cost V 5 bases and J 1 base, with 11 bases left between them. The CDR3 DNA follows: TGTGCCAGCAGCCCCCGGGTCTTGAACACCGGGGAGCTGTTTTTT. Protein sequence: CASSPRVLNTGELFF.

The genes are TRBV5-1 and TRBJ2-6; 8 positions agree with TRBD1. Germline CDR1 reads SGHRS; CDR2 reads YFSETQ. This CDR3 has 19 amino acids. J was trimmed by 1 base and V by 4 bases; bases with no gene match: 13. In nucleotides, the CDR3 is TGCGCCAGCAGCGCAACTTCCGGGACAGGTTTTTCTGGGGCCAACGTCCTGACTTTC. It codes for CASSATSGTGFSGANVLTF.

The chain is built from TRBV28 and TRBJ1-1; the match to TRBD1 covers 7 bases. CDR1 is MDHEN, CDR2 SYDVKM, per germline. Trimming took 5 bases from V and 0 from J; bases not matched to a gene: 12. The CDR3 runs to 17 residues. Written as DNA, the CDR3 is TGTGCCAGCAGTCCATGGGGGGACAGCCCAATGAACACTGAAGCTTTCTTT. Protein: CASSPWGDSPMNTEAFF.